The next 18 T cell receptor beta chains were all read from a single sample in a study of T cells in localized non-small cell lung cancer (dated by TCRdb to about 2020). The library relied on the immunoSEQ multiplex PCR assay. This immuneACCESS table, as held by TCRdb, lists in-frame sequences with V and J called but not all clones. Of the missing ones, under half trace to an unresolved V gene in checked studies; the others have no known cause. The sample table contains approximately 990 clones; only one count was recorded for under 45% of them. Clones ranked in the top ten supply around 13% of the sample. This material consisted of lung tumor tissue, taken before any cancer treatment. The receptors were sampled from a man between 40 and 69 years old with stage I lung adenocarcinoma.

The rearrangement links TRBV18 to TRBJ2-1; TRBD2 might be the D (5 bases). This CDR3 spans 14 amino acids. Germline assignment: CDR1 KGHSH and CDR2 LQKENI. With 3 bases removed from V and 12 bases from J, the gap between germline ends came to 18 bases. CDR3 coding DNA: TGTGCCAGCTCACCTTACGGGGTACAAGTGGGGCAGTTCTTC. Amino acids: CASSPYGVQVGQFF.

The rearrangement links TRBV30 to TRBJ2-3; D perhaps matches TRBD2 (5 bases). Trimming took off 2 bases at V and 6 bases at J, with 9 bases between the two ends. Germline V gives CDR1 GTSNPN, CDR2 SVGIG (reference sequence). The CDR3 has 12 amino acids. The CDR3 loop is CAWSRGTDTQYF. The CDR3 nucleotides read TGTGCCTGGAGTCGGGGAACGGATACGCAGTATTTT.

CDR3 in DNA: TGTGCCAGCAGTTTCCCCCTTCGTACAGGGGCCGGGGAGCTGTTTTTT. This codes for CASSFPLRTGAGELFF. The chain recombines TRBV28 with TRBJ2-2; 7 bases are shared with TRBD1. CDR1 is MDHEN and CDR2 is SYDVKM in the germline V gene. The length of the CDR3 is 16 residues. V was pared by 3 bases and J by 6 bases, with 10 bases of the junction left unmatched.

V and J are TRBV11-3 and TRBJ1-2; perhaps TRBD1 as D (5 bases). This CDR3 has 15 residues. The V gene's germline CDR1 is SGHNT and CDR2 YENEEA. V was cut by 5 bases and J by 5 bases, with 18 bases left in between. The CDR3 DNA reads TGTGCCAGCAGCCGACAAATGGGGGGGTGGTATGGCTACACCTTC. This codes for CASSRQMGGWYGYTF. The full variable domain, rest sourced from reference TRBV11-3 and TRBJ1-2, is EAGVVQSPRYKIIEKKQPVAFWCNPISGHNTLYWYLQNLGQGPELLIRYENEEAVDDSQLPKDRFSAERLKGVDSTLKIQPAELGDSAVYLCASSRQMGGWYGYTFGSGTRLTVV.

The chain is built from TRBV29-1 and TRBJ1-1; no firm D call. The CDR3 has 12 amino acids. In germline, CDR1 is SQVTM, CDR2 ANQGSEA. V was clipped by 7 bases and J by 3 bases, with 12 bases between them. CDR3 amino acids: CSAAGGYTEAFF. CDR3 DNA: TGCAGCGCCGCCGGCGGTTACACTGAAGCTTTCTTT.

This clone was observed a few times. The V gene is TRBV14, the J gene TRBJ2-1; tentatively, D is TRBD1 or TRBD2 (5 bases each). In germline, CDR1 is SGHDN, CDR2 FVKESK. V was cut by 4 bases and J by 15 bases, with 16 bases left in between. CDR3 size: 12 residues. The CDR3 sequence is CASSRGIGAPFF. DNA for the CDR3: TGTGCCAGCAGCCGTGGGATCGGGGCCCCGTTCTTC.

V is TRBV18 and J is TRBJ1-3, with D unclear. CDR1 and CDR2 from the germline V gene are KGHSH and LQKENI. The CDR3 has 14 residues. V was cut by 3 bases and J by 0 bases, with 6 bases left in between. The CDR3 nucleotides read TGTGCCAGCTCACCCTCTATCTCTGGAAACACCATATATTTT. Encoded protein: CASSPSISGNTIYF.

This clone has just a few counts. The chain links TRBV9 to TRBJ1-2; a weak D match, TRBD1 (5 bases). This CDR3 is 14 amino acids long. The ends were cut back, 5 bases at V and 7 bases at J, with 18 bases in the middle. Per the germline V gene, CDR1 is SGDLS and CDR2 is YYNGEE. Written as DNA, the CDR3 is TGTGCCAGCAGTGATAGAGGCAGGGCAGGTGGCTACACCTTC. Amino acids: CASSDRGRAGGYTF.

The genes are TRBV10-3 and TRBJ1-2, with D perhaps matching TRBD1 (6 bases). V lost 0 bases and J lost 13, with 15 bases in between. The germline V gene has CDR1 ENHRY and CDR2 SYGVKD. The CDR3 has 13 amino acids. This CDR3 reads CAISESSQGEGTF. DNA for the CDR3: TGTGCCATCAGTGAGTCCTCACAGGGAGAGGGCACCTTC.

This clone is classed as medium-sized. J is TRBJ1-3 and V is TRBV11-3; TRBD1 matches 7 bases. Germline values: CDR1 SGHNT, CDR2 YENEEA. V shed 5 bases, J shed 4 bases, and the junction held 5 bases outside the gene matches. The CDR3 loop spans 14 amino acids. CDR3 residues: CASSLTGVGNTIYF. CDR3 bases: TGTGCCAGCAGCCTCACAGGGGTCGGAAACACCATATATTTT.

The chain is built from TRBV19 and TRBJ2-2; D is uncertain. There are 17 residues in the CDR3. Germline V gene lookup returns CDR1 LNHDA and CDR2 SQIVND (reference sequence). Trimming stripped 7 bases from V and 2 bases from J, with 20 bases between. DNA for the CDR3: TGTGCCAGTACTATGGGTAGGGATCGGTATAACACCGGGGAGCTGTTTTTT. Amino acids: CASTMGRDRYNTGELFF. The full variable domain, in which reference TRBV19 and TRBJ2-2 provide the parts outside the CDR3, is DGGITQSPKYLFRKEGQNVTLSCEQNLNHDAMYWYRQDPGQGLRLIYYSQIVNDFQKGDIAEGYSVSREKKESFPLTVTSAQKNPTAFYLCASTMGRDRYNTGELFFGEGSRLTVL.

This clone was counted between two and nine times. V and J are TRBV11-3 and TRBJ1-1; D remains ambiguous. V was trimmed by 3 bases and J by 1 base, leaving 9 bases between them. The CDR3 runs to 14 residues. Germline V gene data show CDR1 as SGHNT and CDR2 as YENEEA. The CDR3 protein is CASSLSLGNTEAFF. CDR3 DNA sequence: TGTGCCAGCAGCTTGTCTTTGGGGAACACTGAAGCTTTCTTT.

The chain has TRBV29-1 and TRBJ2-7; 14 nucleotides match TRBD2. This CDR3 is 14 amino acids long. The V and J ends lost 6 bases and 9 bases, in that order; junction bases with no gene match: 10. The V gene's germline CDR1 is SQVTM and CDR2 ANQGSEA. This chain's CDR3 is CSVATGLAGVGQYF. CDR3 nucleotides: TGCAGCGTAGCTACGGGACTAGCGGGAGTGGGGCAGTACTTC.

By sample fraction, this clone is medium-sized. The same CDR3 is also encoded by other DNA sequences in this sample. The chain has TRBV9 and TRBJ2-3; D gene uncertain. Trimming stripped 0 bases from V and 0 bases from J, with 8 bases between. The CDR3 is 15 residues long. Germline CDR1 reads SGDLS; CDR2 reads YYNGEE. CDR3 region: CASSVGSISTDTQYF. The DNA for the CDR3 is TGTGCCAGCAGCGTAGGAAGTATTAGCACAGATACGCAGTATTTT.

This clone was detected a few times. This chain connects TRBV9 to TRBJ2-5; D might be TRBD1 (6 bases). The CDR3 consists of 15 residues. V was pared by 3 bases and J by 2 bases, with 14 bases between. Germline loops: CDR1 SGDLS, CDR2 YYNGEE. CDR3 nucleotides: TGTGCCAGCAGCGCAGGGACAATGCAGCAAGAGACCCAGTACTTC. The encoded protein is CASSAGTMQQETQYF.

V is TRBV18 and J is TRBJ2-5; D remains unclear. V was pared by 4 bases and J by 2 bases, with 5 bases between. The CDR3 loop spans 12 amino acids. Germline loops: CDR1 KGHSH, CDR2 LQKENI. The CDR3 reads CASSLFQETQYF. Here the CDR3 DNA reads TGTGCCAGCTCACTCTTTCAAGAGACCCAGTACTTC. The complete variable domain, with remaining parts taken from reference TRBV18 and TRBJ2-5, reads NAGVMQNPRHLVRRRGQEARLRCSPMKGHSHVYWYRQLPEEGLKFMVYLQKENIIDESGMPKERFSAEFPKEGPSILRIQQVVRGDSAAYFCASSLFQETQYFGPGTRLLVL.

V usage is TRBV6-8 and J usage is TRBJ2-5, with a weak D call TRBD1 (7 bases). This CDR3 has 13 amino acids. Germline CDR1 is MNHGY and CDR2 is SAAAGT. V shed 10 bases and J shed 1 base, with 13 bases lying between them. CDR3 nucleotide sequence: TGTGCCATCAGGCGGGACAGCCAAGAGACCCAGTACTTC. Encoded protein: CAIRRDSQETQYF.

This clone is medium-sized by share. The chain uses TRBV9 and TRBJ2-7; 7 bases are a match to TRBD2. This CDR3 region has 14 residues. The V gene's germline CDR1 is SGDLS and CDR2 YYNGEE. V was clipped by 5 bases and J by 1 base; unmatched bases: 6. The CDR3 region has the DNA TGTGCCAGCAGTTACCAGCGGGATTCCTACGAGCAGTACTTC. This encodes CASSYQRDSYEQYF.